Described below is a single TCR beta chain sequence and its context. The antigen is undetermined. The CDR3 extends over 15 amino acids. Trimming shortened V by 5 bases and J by 4 bases, and 18 bases separated the two germline ends. Germline V gene data show CDR1 as LNHDA and CDR2 as SQIVND (reference sequence). This entry is derived from a study of Ad26.COV2.S vaccination and SARS-CoV-2 variants. Study findings and constraints: For non-spike TCRs, breadth in vaccine recipients resembled that in placebo recipients. Vaccinated individuals (as opposed to placebo recipients) had higher spike-specific TCR breadth.

The treatment was: around 19 received Ad26.COV2.S at low or high dose, single or two shots; 5 received placebo; per-sample allocation not given. Repertoires come from day 63 after the first vaccine or placebo injection. Boston provided a donor who was an adult aged 18-55 years. Ad26.COV2.S expressed prefusion-stabilized spike from the original Wuhan strain. Libraries were prepared by immunoSEQ multiplex PCR; TCRdb keeps only in-frame clonotypes and omits some of them. The table lists some 340,000 clones, approximately 80% of them singletons, with around 2% in the top ten. This receptor was identified in a person between 18 and 65 years old who received the Ad26.COV2.S COVID-19 vaccine or a placebo. Sequences were derived from peripheral blood, sampled in a trial of Ad26.COV2.S vaccine versus placebo. The V gene is TRBV19, the J gene TRBJ2-7; D is undetermined. The CDR3 reads CASSETARAKYEQYF. For the CDR3, the DNA is TGTGCCAGTAGTGAGACGGCTCGAGCGAAATACGAGCAGTACTTC.